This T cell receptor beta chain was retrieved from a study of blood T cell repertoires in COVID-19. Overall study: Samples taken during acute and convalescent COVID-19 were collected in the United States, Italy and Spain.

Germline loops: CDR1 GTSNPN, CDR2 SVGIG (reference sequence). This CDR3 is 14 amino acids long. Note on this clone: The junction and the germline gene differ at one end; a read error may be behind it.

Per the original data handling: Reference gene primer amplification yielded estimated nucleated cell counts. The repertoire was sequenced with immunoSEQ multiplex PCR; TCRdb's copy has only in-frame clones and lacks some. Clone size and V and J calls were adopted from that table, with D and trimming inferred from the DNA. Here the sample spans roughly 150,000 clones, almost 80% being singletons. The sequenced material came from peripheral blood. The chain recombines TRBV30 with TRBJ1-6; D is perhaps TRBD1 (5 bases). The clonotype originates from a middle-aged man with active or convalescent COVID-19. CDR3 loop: CAWSFGREDSLLHF. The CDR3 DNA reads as TGTGCCTGGAGTTTCGGCAGGGAGGATTCACTCCTCCACTTT. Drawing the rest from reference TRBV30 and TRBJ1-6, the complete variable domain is SQTIHQWPATLVQPVGSPLSLECTVEGTSNPNLYWYRQAAGRGLQLLFYSVGIGQISSEVPQNLSASRPQDRQFILSSKKLLLSDSGFYLCAWSFGREDSLLHFGNGTRLTVT.